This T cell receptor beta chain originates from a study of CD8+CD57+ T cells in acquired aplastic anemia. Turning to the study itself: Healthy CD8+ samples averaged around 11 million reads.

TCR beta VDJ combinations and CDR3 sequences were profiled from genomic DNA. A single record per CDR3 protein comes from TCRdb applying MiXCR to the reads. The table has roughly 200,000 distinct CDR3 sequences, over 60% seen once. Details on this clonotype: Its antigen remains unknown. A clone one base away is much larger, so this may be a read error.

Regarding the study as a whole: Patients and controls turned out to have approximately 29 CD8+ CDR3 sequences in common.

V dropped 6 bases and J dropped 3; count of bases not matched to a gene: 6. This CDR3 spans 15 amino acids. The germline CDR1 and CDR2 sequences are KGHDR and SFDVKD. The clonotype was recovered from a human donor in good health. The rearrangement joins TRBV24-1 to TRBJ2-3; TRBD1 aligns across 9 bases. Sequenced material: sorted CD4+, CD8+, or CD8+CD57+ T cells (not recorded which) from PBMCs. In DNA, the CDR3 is TGTGCCACCAGTTACCTGGACAGGGGAACAGATACGCAGTATTTT. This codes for CATSYLDRGTDTQYF.